One TCR beta chain is described in this entry. The CDR3 is 14 amino acids. CDR1 is SGHDT, CDR2 YYEEEE, per germline. V was clipped by 4 bases and J by 7 bases; unmatched bases: 10. The data were obtained in a study of blood T cell repertoires in COVID-19. Study context: The analysed material was cDNA or gDNA that came from T cells, B-cell-depleted T cells, or PBMCs.

Clones were read by immunoSEQ multiplex PCR, and TCRdb kept only the in-frame ones, dropping some. The data show a few hundred thousand clones, with about 80% seen just once and about 10% held by the top ten. Sample: peripheral blood. The clonotype comes from an elderly man with acute or convalescent COVID-19. The chain carries TRBV5-6 and TRBJ1-2; 7 positions match TRBD1. CDR3 residues: CASSPPRQGRGYTF. CDR3 sequence (DNA): TGTGCCAGCAGCCCCCCCCGACAGGGTCGTGGCTACACCTTC.